This TCR beta chain was sequenced in a study of OX40 agonist ivuxolimab in advanced cancers. About the research overall: Every 2 weeks, ivuxolimab was infused into the patients intravenously at between 0.01 and 10 mg/kg.

Germline V gene lookup returns CDR1 SGHRS and CDR2 YFSETQ. Trimming took off 0 bases at V and 6 bases at J, with 16 bases between the two ends. There are 16 residues in the CDR3. Repertoires were generated with immunoSEQ multiplex PCR, while TCRdb's copy carries only in-frame clones and drops some. This sample has 70,000 to 85,000 clones; about 88% occur once, and the top ten carry 0.99%. The chain uses TRBV5-1 and TRBJ2-4, with D perhaps matching TRBD1 (5 bases). The TCR originated in an adult with an advanced solid tumor such as melanoma, head and neck, liver or kidney cancer. Sequencing used CD4+ or CD8+ T cells sorted from blood, obtained in a trial of the OX40 agonist ivuxolimab. The CDR3 sequence is CASSLEGQGTGNIQYF. CDR3 coding DNA: TGCGCCAGCAGCTTGGAGGGTCAGGGAACGGGAAACATTCAGTACTTC.